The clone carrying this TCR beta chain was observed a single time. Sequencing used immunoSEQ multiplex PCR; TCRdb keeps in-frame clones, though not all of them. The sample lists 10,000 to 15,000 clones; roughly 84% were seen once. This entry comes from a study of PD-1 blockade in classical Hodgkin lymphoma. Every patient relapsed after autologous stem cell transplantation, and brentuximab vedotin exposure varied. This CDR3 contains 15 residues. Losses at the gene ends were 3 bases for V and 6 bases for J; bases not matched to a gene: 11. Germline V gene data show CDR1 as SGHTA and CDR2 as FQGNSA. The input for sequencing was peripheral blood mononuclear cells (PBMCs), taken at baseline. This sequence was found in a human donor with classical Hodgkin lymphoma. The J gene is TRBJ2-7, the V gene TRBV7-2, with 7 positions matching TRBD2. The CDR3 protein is CASSLAGVGIGEQYF. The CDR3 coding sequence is TGTGCCAGCAGCTTGGCGGGAGTGGGTATAGGCGAGCAGTACTTC.